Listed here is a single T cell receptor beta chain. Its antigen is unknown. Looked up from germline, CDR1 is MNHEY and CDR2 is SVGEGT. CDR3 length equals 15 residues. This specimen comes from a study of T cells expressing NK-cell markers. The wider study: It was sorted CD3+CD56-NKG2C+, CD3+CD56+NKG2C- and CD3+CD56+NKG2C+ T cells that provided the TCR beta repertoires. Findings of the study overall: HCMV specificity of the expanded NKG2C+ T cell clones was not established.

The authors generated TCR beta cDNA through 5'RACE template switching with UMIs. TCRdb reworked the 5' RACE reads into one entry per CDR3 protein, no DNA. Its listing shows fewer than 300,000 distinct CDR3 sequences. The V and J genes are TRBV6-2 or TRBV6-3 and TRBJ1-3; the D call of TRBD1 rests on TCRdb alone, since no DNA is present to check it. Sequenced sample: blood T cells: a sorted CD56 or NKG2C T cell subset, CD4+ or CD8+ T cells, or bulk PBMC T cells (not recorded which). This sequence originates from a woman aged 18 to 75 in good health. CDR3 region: CASSPAAVSGNTIYF.